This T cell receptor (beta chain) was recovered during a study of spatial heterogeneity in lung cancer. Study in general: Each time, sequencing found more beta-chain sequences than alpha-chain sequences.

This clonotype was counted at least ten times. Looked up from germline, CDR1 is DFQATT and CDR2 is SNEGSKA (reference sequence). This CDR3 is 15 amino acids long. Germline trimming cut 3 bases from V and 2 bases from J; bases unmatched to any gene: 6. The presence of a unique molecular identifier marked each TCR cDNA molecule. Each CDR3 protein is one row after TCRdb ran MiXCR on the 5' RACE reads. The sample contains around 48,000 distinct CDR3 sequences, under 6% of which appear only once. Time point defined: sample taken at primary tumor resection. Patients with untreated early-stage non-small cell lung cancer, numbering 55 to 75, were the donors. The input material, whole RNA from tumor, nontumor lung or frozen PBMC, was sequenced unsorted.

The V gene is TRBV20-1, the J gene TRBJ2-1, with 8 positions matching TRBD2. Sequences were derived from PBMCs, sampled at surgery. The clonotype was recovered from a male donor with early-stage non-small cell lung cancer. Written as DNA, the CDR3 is TGCAGTGCTAGCCCGGTAGCGGGAACCTACAATGAGCAGTTCTTC. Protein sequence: CSASPVAGTYNEQFF.